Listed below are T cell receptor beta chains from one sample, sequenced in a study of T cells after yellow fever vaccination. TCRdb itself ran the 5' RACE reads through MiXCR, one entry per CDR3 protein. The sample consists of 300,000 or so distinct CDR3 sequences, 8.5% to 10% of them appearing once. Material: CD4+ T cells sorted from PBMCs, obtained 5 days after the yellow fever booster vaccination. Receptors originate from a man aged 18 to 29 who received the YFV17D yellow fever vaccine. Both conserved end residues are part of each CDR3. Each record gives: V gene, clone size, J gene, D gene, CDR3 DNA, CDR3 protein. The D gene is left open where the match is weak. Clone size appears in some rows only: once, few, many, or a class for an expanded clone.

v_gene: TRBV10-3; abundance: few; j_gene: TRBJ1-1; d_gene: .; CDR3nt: TGTGCCATCAGTGGGACAGAGAACACTGAAGCTTTCTTT; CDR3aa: CAISGTENTEAFF
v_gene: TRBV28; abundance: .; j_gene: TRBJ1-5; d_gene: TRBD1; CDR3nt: TGTGCCAGCAGGCAGACAGGGGCCGAACGGCATCAGCCCCAGCATTTT; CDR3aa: CASRQTGAERHQPQHF
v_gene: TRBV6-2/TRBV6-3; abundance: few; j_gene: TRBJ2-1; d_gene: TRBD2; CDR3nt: TGTGCCAGCAGAGCCCCGCTAGCGGGGGGGCAGTTCTTC; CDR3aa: CASRAPLAGGQFF
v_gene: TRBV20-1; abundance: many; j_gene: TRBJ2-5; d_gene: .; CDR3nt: TGCAGTGCTAGGTCAGGAGGGGGCTGGGAGACCCAGTACTTC; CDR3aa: CSARSGGGWETQYF
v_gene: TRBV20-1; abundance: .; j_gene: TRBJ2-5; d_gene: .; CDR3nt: TGCAGTGCTAGGTCGACAAGGGGCCAAGAGACCCAGTACTTC; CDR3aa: CSARSTRGQETQYF
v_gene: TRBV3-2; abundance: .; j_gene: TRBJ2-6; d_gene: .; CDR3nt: TGTGCCAGCAGCCCCCCCGGCAGTGCTGGGGCCAACGTCCTGACTTTC; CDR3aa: CASSPPGSAGANVLTF
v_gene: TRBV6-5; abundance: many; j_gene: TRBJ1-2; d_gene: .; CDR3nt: TGTGCCAGCAGTTACAAGGGCCAGGCCCTCTATGGCTACACCTTC; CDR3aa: CASSYKGQALYGYTF
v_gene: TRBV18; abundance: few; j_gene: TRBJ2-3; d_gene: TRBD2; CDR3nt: TGTGCCAGCTCACCACCGTCCGGACTAGCGGGCTCGGATACGCAGTATTTT; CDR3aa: CASSPPSGLAGSDTQYF
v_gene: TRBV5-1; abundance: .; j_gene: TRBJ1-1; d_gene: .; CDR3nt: TGCGCCAGCAGCTTGGATGGGACGCGGGGTGAAGCTTTCTTT; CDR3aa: CASSLDGTRGEAFF
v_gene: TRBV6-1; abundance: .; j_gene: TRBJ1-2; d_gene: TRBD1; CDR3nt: TGTGCCAGCAGTGAAGCCCACACCGGGACAGGGATCGGGGGCTACACCTTC; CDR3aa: CASSEAHTGTGIGGYTF
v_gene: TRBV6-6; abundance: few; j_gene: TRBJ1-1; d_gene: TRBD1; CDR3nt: TGTGCCACGTCCGGGACAGGGAACACTGAAGCTTTCTTT; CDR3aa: CATSGTGNTEAFF